Following are 21 T cell receptor beta chains from one sample sequenced in a study of cytomegalovirus exposure and HLA in healthy donors. Both 60 Vbeta primers and 13 Jbeta primers went into the PCR. Profiled with immunoSEQ multiplex PCR; TCRdb holds only in-frame clones, not every one. The repertoire holds about 120,000 clones, with over 65% as singletons. Sequencing was carried out using PBMCs. Source of these receptors: a woman under 30 in good health and CMV-seronegative.

J is TRBJ2-2 and V is TRBV11-2, with 9 bases fitting TRBD2. The V and J ends lost 6 bases and 1 base, in that order; junction bases with no gene match: 3. The CDR3 totals 15 residues. Germline V gene data show CDR1 as SGHAT and CDR2 as FQNNGV. The chain's CDR3 is CASSMTSGNTGELFF. In nucleotides, the CDR3 is TGTGCCAGCAGTATGACTAGCGGGAACACCGGGGAGCTGTTTTTT.

This chain links TRBV7-2 with TRBJ1-6; no clear D gene. The CDR3 sequence is 13 residues long. The germline V gene encodes CDR1 SGHTA and CDR2 FQGNSA. V gave up 7 bases and J gave up 14 bases, with 18 bases separating them. The CDR3 loop is CASTTIVLSALHF. The CDR3 DNA follows: TGTGCCAGCACCACCATCGTCCTTTCGGCCCTCCACTTT.

The V gene is TRBV6-1, the J gene TRBJ1-1, with TRBD1 as a possible D gene (6 bases). The germline V and J ends were trimmed by 6 bases and 3 bases, with 14 bases remaining between them. The CDR3 loop spans 14 amino acids. The germline V gene has CDR1 MNHNS and CDR2 SASEGT. DNA for the CDR3: TGTGCCAGCAGCTTAGAACAGGGTTACACTGAAGCTTTCTTT. Translation gives CASSLEQGYTEAFF.

The CDR3 sequence: CASSRTAGGLGNEQFF. In DNA, the CDR3 is TGTGCCAGCAGTCGCACAGCGGGCGGTTTGGGCAATGAGCAGTTCTTC. The rearrangement uses TRBV7-9 and TRBJ2-1, with D possibly matching TRBD2 (6 bases). The CDR3 has 16 amino acids. Trimming stripped 6 bases from V and 6 bases from J, with 21 bases between. Per the germline V gene, CDR1 is SEHNR and CDR2 is FQNEAQ (reference sequence).

The chain recombines TRBV7-9 with TRBJ1-2; 8 bases align to TRBD1. Germline assignment: CDR1 SEHNR and CDR2 FQNEAQ (reference sequence). The CDR3 runs 13 residues. After removal of 6 bases from V and 5 bases from J, the junction contained 5 bases not matched to a gene. The DNA of the CDR3 is TGTGCCAGCAGACGACAGGGGAATTATGGCTACACCTTC. It codes for CASRRQGNYGYTF. The full variable domain, completed using reference TRBV7-9 and TRBJ1-2, is DTGVSQNPRHKITKRGQNVTFRCDPISEHNRLYWYRQTLGQGPEFLTYFQNEAQLEKSRLLSDRFSAERPKGSFSTLEIQRTEQGDSAMYLCASRRQGNYGYTFGSGTRLTVV.

The chain employs TRBV11-3 and TRBJ1-1; D is unclear. The CDR3 is 11 residues long. The germline V gene has CDR1 SGHNT and CDR2 YENEEA. Between the trimmed V and J ends, which lost 5 bases and 2 bases, there was a span of 3 bases. CDR3 sequence: CASSLNTEAFF. In DNA, the CDR3 is TGTGCCAGCAGCCTAAACACTGAAGCTTTCTTT.

The chain couples TRBV15 to TRBJ1-3; D is undetermined. Germline V lookup: CDR1 LNHNV, CDR2 YYDKDF (reference sequence). V lost 3 bases and J lost 7, with 13 bases in between. The length of the CDR3 is 14 residues. The CDR3 loop reads CATSSGSSGNTIYF. Written as DNA, the CDR3 is TGTGCCACCAGCAGCGGATCCAGCGGGAACACCATATATTTT.

In this sample, this clone turned up a few times. J is TRBJ2-1 and V is TRBV6-5, with D maybe TRBD2 (6 bases). V was cut by 4 bases and J by 1 base, with 11 bases left in between. CDR3 length equals 15 residues. CDR1 is MNHEY, CDR2 SVGAGI, per germline. The CDR3 nucleotides are TGTGCCAGCAGTTTGGGGAGGTCGTCCTACAATGAGCAGTTCTTC. Translation gives CASSLGRSSYNEQFF.

This clone turned up a few times. V and J are TRBV10-3 and TRBJ2-7; D unclear. The CDR3 spans 12 residues. Germline assignment: CDR1 ENHRY and CDR2 SYGVKD. CDR3 nucleotides: TGTGCCATCAGATTTGGAGACCATAAAGACTTCGTC. Translated: CAIRFGDHKDFV.

The gene calls are TRBV27 and TRBJ1-2; no firm D call. The V and J ends lost 5 bases and 4 bases respectively, with 17 bases between them. The CDR3 totals 15 residues. Germline CDR1 is MNHEY and CDR2 is SMNVEV (reference sequence). Here the CDR3 DNA reads TGTGCCAGCAGTAGTCCATCGAGATCATCCTATGGCTACACCTTC. Residues: CASSSPSRSSYGYTF.

This clone has only one observation. The CDR3 region is CASSSGTEAKNIQYF. CDR3 DNA: TGTGCCAGCTCCTCCGGGACAGAAGCCAAAAACATTCAGTACTTC. The chain uses TRBV18 and TRBJ2-4; 7 nucleotides agree with TRBD1. The CDR3 consists of 15 residues. Germline V gene data show CDR1 as KGHSH and CDR2 as LQKENI. J gave up 0 bases and V 6 bases, and 5 bases lay outside the gene matches.

The V gene is TRBV27, the J gene TRBJ2-1; the match to TRBD1 covers 9 bases. Per germline, CDR1 MNHEY and CDR2 SMNVEV (reference sequence). The CDR3 contains 14 residues. Losses at the gene ends were 5 bases for V and 6 bases for J; bases not matched to a gene: 5. The CDR3 here is CASSRDRVSNEQFF. CDR3 DNA: TGTGCCAGCAGTCGGGACAGGGTCTCCAATGAGCAGTTCTTC.

The gene calls are TRBV27 and TRBJ1-1, with 9 bases aligning to TRBD1. Germline loops: CDR1 MNHEY, CDR2 SMNVEV (reference sequence). V lost 7 bases and J lost 4; bases outside the gene matches: 7. This CDR3 spans 14 amino acids. The CDR3 is CASNKGQGTTEAFF. DNA for the CDR3: TGTGCCAGCAACAAGGGACAGGGAACCACTGAAGCTTTCTTT.

J is TRBJ1-1 and V is TRBV2, with D unclear. The V gene's germline CDR1 is SNHLY and CDR2 FYNNEI. V was cut by 7 bases and J by 0 bases, with 15 bases left in between. The CDR3 is 15 amino acids. In DNA form, the CDR3 reads TGTGCCAGCATCCGCGGGAGGCATTTGAACACTGAAGCTTTCTTT. Its translation is CASIRGRHLNTEAFF.

The CDR3 protein is CASSEGGGLWETQYF. The CDR3 DNA is TGTGCCAGCAGTGAAGGGGGAGGGCTTTGGGAGACCCAGTACTTC. The rearrangement links TRBV6-1 to TRBJ2-5, with 7 bases aligning to TRBD2. Germline loops: CDR1 MNHNS, CDR2 SASEGT. CDR3 length: 15 residues. The trim removed 1 base at V and 5 bases at J, leaving 7 bases unmatched.

J is TRBJ1-5 and V is TRBV28; 11 positions match TRBD1. The V segment lost 7 bases and the J segment 5 bases; nucleotides outside the gene matches: 4. The germline CDR1 and CDR2 sequences are MDHEN and SYDVKM. The CDR3 consists of 14 residues. The CDR3 DNA reads as TGTGCCAGCAAAGGACAGGGGGCTTATCAGCCCCAGCATTTT. Its translation: CASKGQGAYQPQHF.

The chain uses TRBV15 and TRBJ2-6; D ambiguous. The CDR3 is made up of 15 amino acids. Deletions cut 5 bases from V and 2 bases from J, with 10 bases between. Germline lookup yields CDR1 LNHNV and CDR2 YYDKDF (reference sequence). CDR3: CATSREEPGANVLTF. CDR3 nucleotides: TGTGCCACCAGCCGTGAGGAACCTGGGGCCAACGTCCTGACTTTC.

This chain uses TRBV7-8 with TRBJ2-7, with TRBD1 identical over 9 bases. This CDR3 is built from 17 residues. With 1 base clipped from V and 3 bases from J, the junction kept 10 bases outside the gene matches. Germline values: CDR1 SGHVS, CDR2 FQNEAQ. CDR3 coding DNA: TGTGCCAGCAGCTTAGGAGTTGTCGGGACAGGGAGCTACGAGCAGTACGTC. Translating it yields CASSLGVVGTGSYEQYV.

The gene calls are TRBV9 and TRBJ1-1; D may be TRBD1 (5 bases). The CDR3 spans 14 residues. The germline V and J ends were trimmed by 1 base and 3 bases, with 10 bases remaining between them. CDR1 and CDR2 from the germline V gene are SGDLS and YYNGEE. CDR3 DNA sequence: TGTGCCAGCAGCGTATTCCTGACAGACACTGAAGCTTTCTTT. Encoded protein: CASSVFLTDTEAFF.

The rearrangement joins TRBV30 to TRBJ2-1; 10 bases are a match to TRBD2. Unmatched junction bases numbered 10, after V lost 8 bases and J lost 0 bases. The length of the CDR3 is 16 residues. Germline V CDR1 and CDR2: GTSNPN, SVGIG (reference sequence). In DNA form, the CDR3 reads TGTGCCGGGTCTACTAGCGGGACATTCTCCTACAATGAGCAGTTCTTC. Residues: CAGSTSGTFSYNEQFF.

This clone was seen once. The chain combines TRBV7-9 with TRBJ2-7, with a possible D match to TRBD1 (6 bases). CDR1 is SEHNR, CDR2 FQNEAQ, per germline (reference sequence). The CDR3 covers 17 residues. V gave up 1 base and J gave up 4 bases, with 20 bases separating them. CDR3 nucleotide sequence: TGTGCCAGCAGCTTAGAAACTTTCGCGGACAGAGATTACGAGCAGTACTTC. Protein: CASSLETFADRDYEQYF.